This T cell receptor (beta chain) was identified during a study of response to subunit inactivated influenza vaccine. Study conclusions and caveats: The authors offered the suggestion that each seasonal influenza vaccination recruits few new T cells.

TCRdb analysed the RT-PCR reads with MiXCR anew, one entry per CDR3 protein. The sample holds approximately 250,000 distinct CDR3 sequences, 12% seen once. With regard to this clonotype: Its cognate antigen is unknown.

The sample here was non-naive T cells sorted from PBMCs, taken 14 to 15 days before vaccination. This sequence originates from a man aged 50 or older who received an inactivated influenza vaccine.

CDR3 bases: TGTGCCAGCAGACGCCTTTCAGGGTTCCACGAGCAGTACTTC. Translation gives CASRRLSGFHEQYF. The V and J genes are TRBV6-2 or TRBV6-3 and TRBJ2-7, with D possibly matching TRBD1 (5 bases). The CDR3 length is 14 residues. CDR1 is MNHEY and CDR2 is SVGEGT in the germline V gene. V was clipped by 6 bases and J by 5 bases, with 17 bases between them.